This TCR beta chain came from a study of T cells in tumors after PD-1 blockade. TCRdb's copy holds only in-frame clones and misses some; the assay was immunoSEQ multiplex PCR. The table lists roughly 60,000 clones, about four fifths of them singletons, with roughly 13% in the top ten. This CDR3 has 21 amino acids. CDR1 is MGHRA and CDR2 is YSYEKL in the germline V gene. V lost 1 base and J 2 bases, leaving 30 bases between the germline ends. This specimen was PBMCs, taken before anti-PD-1 treatment. This sequence was found in a human donor with basal cell carcinoma. The chain combines TRBV4-1 with TRBJ2-7; D not resolved. CDR3 sequence: CASSQAAPGPRITRIAYEQYF. CDR3 in DNA: TGCGCCAGCAGCCAAGCAGCCCCGGGCCCGAGGATTACACGTATAGCCTACGAGCAGTACTTC.